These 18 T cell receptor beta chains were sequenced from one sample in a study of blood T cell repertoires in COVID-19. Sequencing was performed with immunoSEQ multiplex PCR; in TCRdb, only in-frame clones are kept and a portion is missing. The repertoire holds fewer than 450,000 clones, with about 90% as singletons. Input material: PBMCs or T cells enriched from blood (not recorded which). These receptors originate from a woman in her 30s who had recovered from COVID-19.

This CDR3 reads CASSLETARGTEAFF. The CDR3 DNA follows: TGTGCCAGCAGCTTGGAAACCGCTCGGGGGACTGAAGCTTTCTTT. The chain uses TRBV5-8 and TRBJ1-1; D is perhaps TRBD1 (5 bases). The CDR3 length is 15 residues. Germline CDR1 is SGHTS and CDR2 is YDEGEE. Between the trimmed V and J ends, which lost 0 bases and 5 bases, there was a span of 14 bases.

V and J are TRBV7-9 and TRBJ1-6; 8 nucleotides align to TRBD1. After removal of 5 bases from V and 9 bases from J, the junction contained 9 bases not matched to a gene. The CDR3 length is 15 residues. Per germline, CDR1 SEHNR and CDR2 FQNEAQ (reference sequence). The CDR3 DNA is TGTGCCAGCAGCCCCCGGACAGGGACCGGTTCACCCCTCCACTTT. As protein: CASSPRTGTGSPLHF.

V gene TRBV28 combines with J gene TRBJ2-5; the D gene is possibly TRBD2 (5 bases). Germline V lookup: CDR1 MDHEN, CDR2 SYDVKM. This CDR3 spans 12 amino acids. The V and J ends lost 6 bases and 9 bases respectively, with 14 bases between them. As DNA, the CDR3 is TGTGCCAGCAGCCTGGACTTAGGAGCCCAGTACTTC. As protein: CASSLDLGAQYF. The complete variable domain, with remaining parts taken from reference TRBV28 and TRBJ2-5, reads DVKVTQSSRYLVKRTGEKVFLECVQDMDHENMFWYRQDPGLGLRLIYFSYDVKMKEKGDIPEGYSVSREKKERFSLILESASTNQTSMYLCASSLDLGAQYFGPGTRLLVL.

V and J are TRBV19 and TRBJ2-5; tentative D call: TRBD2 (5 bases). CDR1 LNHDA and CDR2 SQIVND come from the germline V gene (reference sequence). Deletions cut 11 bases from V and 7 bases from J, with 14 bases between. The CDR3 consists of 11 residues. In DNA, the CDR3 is TGTGCCGCCGGAACCGGAGGGACCCAGTACTTC. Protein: CAAGTGGTQYF.

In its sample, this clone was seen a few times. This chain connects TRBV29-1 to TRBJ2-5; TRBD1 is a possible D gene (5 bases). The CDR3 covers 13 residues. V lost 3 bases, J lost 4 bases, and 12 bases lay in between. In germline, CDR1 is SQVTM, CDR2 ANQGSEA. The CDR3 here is CSVDRAGSETQYF. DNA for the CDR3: TGCAGCGTTGATCGGGCAGGGTCAGAGACCCAGTACTTC.

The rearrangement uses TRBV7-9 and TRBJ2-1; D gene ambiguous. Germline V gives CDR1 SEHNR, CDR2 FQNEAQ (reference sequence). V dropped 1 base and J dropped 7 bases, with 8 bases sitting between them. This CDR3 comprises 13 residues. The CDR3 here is CASSLGAGNEQFF. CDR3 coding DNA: TGTGCCAGCAGCTTAGGTGCCGGGAATGAGCAGTTCTTC. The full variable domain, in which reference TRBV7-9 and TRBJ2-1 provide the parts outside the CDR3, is DTGVSQNPRHKITKRGQNVTFRCDPISEHNRLYWYRQTLGQGPEFLTYFQNEAQLEKSRLLSDRFSAERPKGSFSTLEIQRTEQGDSAMYLCASSLGAGNEQFFGPGTRLTVL.

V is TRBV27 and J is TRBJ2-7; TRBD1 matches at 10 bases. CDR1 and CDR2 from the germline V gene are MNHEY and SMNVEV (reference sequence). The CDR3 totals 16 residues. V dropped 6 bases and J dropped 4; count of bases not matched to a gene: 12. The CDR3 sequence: CASRIGGTGARYEQYF. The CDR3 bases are TGTGCCAGCAGGATAGGGGGGACAGGGGCGCGATACGAGCAGTACTTC.

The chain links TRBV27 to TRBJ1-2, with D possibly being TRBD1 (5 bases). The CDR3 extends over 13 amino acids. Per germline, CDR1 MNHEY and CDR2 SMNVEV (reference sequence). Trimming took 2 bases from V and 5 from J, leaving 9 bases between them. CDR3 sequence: CASSLDGGYGYTF. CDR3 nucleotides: TGTGCCAGCAGTTTAGACGGGGGGTATGGCTACACCTTC.

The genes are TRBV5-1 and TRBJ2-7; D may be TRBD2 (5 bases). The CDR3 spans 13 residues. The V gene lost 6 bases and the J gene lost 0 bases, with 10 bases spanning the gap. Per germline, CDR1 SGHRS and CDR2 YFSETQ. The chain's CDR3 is CASMGSVSYEQYF. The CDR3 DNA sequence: TGCGCCAGCATGGGTAGCGTCTCCTACGAGCAGTACTTC.

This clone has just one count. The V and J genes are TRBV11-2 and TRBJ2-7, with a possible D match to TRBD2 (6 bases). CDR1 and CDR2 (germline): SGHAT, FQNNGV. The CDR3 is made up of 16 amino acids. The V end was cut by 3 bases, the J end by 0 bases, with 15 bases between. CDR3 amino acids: CASSFIFGGNSYEQYF. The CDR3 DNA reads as TGTGCCAGCAGCTTCATTTTCGGCGGGAACTCCTACGAGCAGTACTTC. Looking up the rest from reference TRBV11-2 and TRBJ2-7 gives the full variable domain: EAGVAQSPRYKIIEKRQSVAFWCNPISGHATLYWYQQILGQGPKLLIQFQNNGVVDDSQLPKDRFSAERLKGVDSTLKIQPAKLEDSAVYLCASSFIFGGNSYEQYFGPGTRLTVT.

DNA of the CDR3: TGTGCCAGTAGTAGGTTAACAGGGCTGAACAATCAGCCCCAGCATTTT. Translated: CASSRLTGLNNQPQHF. This rearrangement joins TRBV19 to TRBJ1-5; weak D call: TRBD1 (6 bases). This CDR3 contains 16 residues. Per the germline V gene, CDR1 is LNHDA and CDR2 is SQIVND (reference sequence). The ends were cut back, 4 bases at V and 3 bases at J, with 16 bases in the middle.

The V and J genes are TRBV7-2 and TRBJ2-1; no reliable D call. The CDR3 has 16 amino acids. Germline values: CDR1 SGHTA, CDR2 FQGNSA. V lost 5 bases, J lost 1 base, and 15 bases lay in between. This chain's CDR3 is CASSPTTSGSYNEQFF. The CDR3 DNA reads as TGTGCCAGCAGCCCAACAACCTCGGGTTCCTACAATGAGCAGTTCTTC.

The CDR3 reads CASSRTSREGYTF. CDR3 bases: TGTGCCAGCAGCCGCACCTCGCGGGAGGGCTACACCTTC. The chain has TRBV14 and TRBJ1-2; D gene ambiguous. Germline loops: CDR1 SGHDN, CDR2 FVKESK. This CDR3 region has 13 residues. V was shortened by 4 bases and J by 8 bases, with 14 bases between the two germline ends.

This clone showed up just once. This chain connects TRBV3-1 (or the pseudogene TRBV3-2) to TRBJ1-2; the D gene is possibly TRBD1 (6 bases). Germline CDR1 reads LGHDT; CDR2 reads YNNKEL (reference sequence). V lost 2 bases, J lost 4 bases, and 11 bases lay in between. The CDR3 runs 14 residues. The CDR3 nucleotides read TGTGCCAGCAGCCAAATTGGGGGCTCCTATGGCTACACCTTC. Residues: CASSQIGGSYGYTF.

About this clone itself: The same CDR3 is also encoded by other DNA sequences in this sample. For the CDR3, the DNA is TGTGCCAGCAGTTTACAGGGGGCCTATGGCTACACCTTC. This encodes CASSLQGAYGYTF. J is TRBJ1-2 and V is TRBV28, with 8 bases lining up with TRBD1. Trimming removed 2 bases from V and 4 bases from J; junction bases left unmatched: 0. The CDR3 loop spans 13 amino acids. Germline CDR1 MDHEN, CDR2 SYDVKM.

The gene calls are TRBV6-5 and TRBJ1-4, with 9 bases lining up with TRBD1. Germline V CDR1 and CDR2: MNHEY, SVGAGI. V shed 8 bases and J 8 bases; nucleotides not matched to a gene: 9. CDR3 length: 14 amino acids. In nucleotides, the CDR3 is TGTGCCAGCTTTTCGACAGGGGGACAGGAAAAACTGTTTTTT. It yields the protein CASFSTGGQEKLFF.

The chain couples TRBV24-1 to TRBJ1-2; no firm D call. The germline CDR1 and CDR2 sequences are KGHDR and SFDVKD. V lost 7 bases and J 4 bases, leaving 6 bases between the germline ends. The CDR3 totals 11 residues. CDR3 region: CATSASYGYTF. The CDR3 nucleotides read TGTGCCACCAGCGCCAGCTATGGCTACACCTTC.

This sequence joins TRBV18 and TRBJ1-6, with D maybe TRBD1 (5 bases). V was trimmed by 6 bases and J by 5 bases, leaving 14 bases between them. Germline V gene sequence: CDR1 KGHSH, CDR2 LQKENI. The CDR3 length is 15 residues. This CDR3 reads CASSLSGGNNSPLHF. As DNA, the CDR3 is TGTGCCAGCTCCCTCTCCGGGGGAAATAATTCACCCCTCCACTTT.